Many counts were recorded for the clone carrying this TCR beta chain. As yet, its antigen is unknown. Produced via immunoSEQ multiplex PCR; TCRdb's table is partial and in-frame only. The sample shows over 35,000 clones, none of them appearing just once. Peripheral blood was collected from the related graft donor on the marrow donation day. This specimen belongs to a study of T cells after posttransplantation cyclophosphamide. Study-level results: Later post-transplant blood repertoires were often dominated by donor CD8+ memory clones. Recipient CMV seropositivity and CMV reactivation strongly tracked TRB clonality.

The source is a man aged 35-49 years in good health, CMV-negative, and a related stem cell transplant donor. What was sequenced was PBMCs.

CDR3 protein: CASSLGTGKGETQYF. In DNA, the CDR3 is TGTGCCAGCAGCTTGGGGACAGGGAAGGGGGAGACCCAGTACTTC. The genes are TRBV5-5 and TRBJ2-5, with 8 bases lining up with TRBD1. The CDR3 has 15 amino acids. Germline V gives CDR1 SGHKS, CDR2 YYEKEE (reference sequence). J was trimmed by 5 bases and V by 0 bases; bases with no gene match: 6.